The rows below give T cell receptor beta chains drawn from one sample of a study of regulatory T cells in long-lasting Graves disease. TCRdb re-called the multiplex PCR reads with MiXCR, one entry per CDR3 protein. The sample consists of 300,000 to 350,000 distinct CDR3 sequences, around 19% of them appearing once. The sequencing used peripheral blood mononuclear cells (PBMCs), collected when the disease was refractory, from a patient treated with antithyroid drugs. The receptors derive from a female donor with Graves disease. The CDR3 runs from the conserved cysteine through the conserved F or W. D genes are given only for firm matches. Clone size, where shown, is once, few, many, or a class for clones that have expanded.

size	D	V	J	CDR3	DNA
once	NA	TRBV5-1	TRBJ1-5	CASILRQVHSNQPQHF	TGCGCCAGCATCTTAAGACAGGTACATAGCAATCAGCCCCAGCATTTT
NA	TRBD2	TRBV7-9	TRBJ2-5	CATEKEGGRLKTQYF	TGTGCCACAGAGAAGGAAGGCGGGAGACTGAAGACCCAGTACTTC
few	NA	TRBV19	TRBJ2-2	CATTGTPDTGELFF	TGTGCCACCACCGGGACTCCCGACACCGGGGAGCTGTTTTTT
many	NA	TRBV2	TRBJ1-5	CASHGIYQPQHF	TGTGCCAGCCACGGAATTTATCAGCCCCAGCATTTT
many	NA	TRBV7-8	TRBJ2-5	CASTLPLGETQYF	TGTGCCAGCACCCTCCCGCTGGGCGAGACCCAGTACTTC
NA	NA	TRBV3-1	TRBJ2-7	CASSQDILAIYEQYF	TGTGCCAGCAGCCAAGATATTCTAGCGATCTACGAGCAGTACTTC
once	NA	TRBV19	TRBJ2-7	CASSIGELYEQYF	TGTGCCAGTAGTATAGGAGAACTCTACGAGCAGTACTTC
many	NA	TRBV12-5	TRBJ2-7	CASGSSGSYEQYF	TGTGCTAGTGGTTCTTCAGGATCCTACGAGCAGTACTTC
NA	NA	TRBV10-3	TRBJ1-1	CAISEAHLTLGGWDTEAFF	TGTGCCATCAGTGAGGCGCACCTCACACTAGGGGGGTGGGACACTGAAGCTTTCTTT
NA	TRBD1	TRBV4-3	TRBJ1-5	CASSQGTGGAGNQPQHF	TGCGCCAGCAGCCAAGGGACAGGGGGCGCCGGCAATCAGCCCCAGCATTTT
many	TRBD1	TRBV2	TRBJ1-5	CASSAGQGYQPQHF	TGTGCCAGCAGTGCTGGACAGGGCTATCAGCCCCAGCATTTT
NA	TRBD1	TRBV20-1	TRBJ1-1	CSARQGVNTEAFF	TGCAGTGCTAGACAGGGGGTGAACACTGAAGCTTTCTTT
many	NA	TRBV29-1	TRBJ2-7	CSVAGAYEQYF	TGCAGCGTCGCAGGGGCCTACGAGCAGTACTTC
NA	NA	TRBV7-9	TRBJ2-1	CASSFLWGKYNEQFF	TGTGCCAGCAGCTTCCTGTGGGGAAAATACAATGAGCAGTTCTTC
few	NA	TRBV2	TRBJ2-4	CASSPPETWHIQYF	TGTGCCAGCAGTCCCCCGGAGACCTGGCACATTCAGTACTTC
few	NA	TRBV14	TRBJ2-7	CASSRHGTTDYEQYF	TGTGCCAGCAGCCGCCACGGGACAACAGACTACGAGCAGTACTTC
NA	NA	TRBV18	TRBJ1-6	CASSPVGSSYNSPLHF	TGTGCCAGCTCACCAGTTGGGAGCTCCTATAATTCACCCCTCCACTTT
NA	TRBD2	TRBV3-1	TRBJ2-3	CASSQDPWTSGSDTQYF	TGTGCCAGCAGCCAAGATCCCTGGACTAGCGGGAGCGATACGCAGTATTTT
many	NA	TRBV2	TRBJ2-5	CASSRQKETQYF	TGTGCCAGCAGTAGACAGAAAGAGACCCAGTACTTC
many	NA	TRBV30	TRBJ2-5	CSQELQETQYF	TGTAGCCAGGAACTTCAAGAGACCCAGTACTTC
many	NA	TRBV6-1	TRBJ2-7	CASSVGTPYEQYF	TGTGCCAGCAGTGTAGGAACTCCCTACGAGCAGTACTTC
few	TRBD1	TRBV29-1	TRBJ1-4	CSVEDRGRTGLFF	TGCAGCGTTGAAGATCGCGGTAGGACAGGGCTCTTTTTT
many	NA	TRBV27	TRBJ1-1	CASSLGGLRTEAFF	TGTGCCAGCAGTCTAGGGGGGCTGCGGACTGAAGCTTTCTTT
few	NA	TRBV7-9	TRBJ1-6	CASSSAGSYNSPLHF	TGTGCCAGCAGCTCCGCGGGATCCTATAATTCACCCCTCCACTTT
many	NA	TRBV7-9	TRBJ1-4	CASSAHLQNEKLFF	TGTGCCAGCAGCGCCCACCTTCAGAATGAAAAACTGTTTTTT
few	TRBD1	TRBV7-9	TRBJ1-5	CASSLAGQGKGNQPQHF	TGTGCCAGCAGCTTAGCGGGACAGGGGAAGGGCAATCAGCCCCAGCATTTT
NA	NA	TRBV4-1	TRBJ2-7	CASSQEFPDRSYEQYF	TGCGCCAGCAGCCAAGAGTTCCCGGACAGATCCTACGAGCAGTACTTC
few	NA	TRBV4-1	TRBJ1-5	CASSQGGGHQPQHF	TGCGCCAGCAGCCAGGGGGGGGGGCATCAGCCCCAGCATTTT
NA	NA	TRBV5-6	TRBJ1-1	CASSDGRKGFTEAFF	TGTGCCAGCAGCGACGGACGGAAGGGGTTCACTGAAGCTTTCTTT
many	TRBD2	TRBV11-2	TRBJ2-5	CASSFGVARGGQETQYF	TGTGCCAGCAGCTTCGGTGTTGCCCGGGGGGGCCAAGAGACCCAGTACTTC
many	TRBD1	TRBV18	TRBJ1-2	CASSPDTRQGAYGYTF	TGTGCCAGCTCACCCGACACCAGACAGGGGGCTTATGGCTACACCTTC
NA	TRBD1	TRBV18	TRBJ1-1	CASSPDRLGPEAFF	TGTGCCAGCTCACCGGACAGGTTAGGACCCGAAGCTTTCTTT
few	TRBD1	TRBV10-3	TRBJ1-6	CAITGDRQSPLHF	TGTGCCATCACTGGGGACAGGCAATCACCCCTCCACTTT
few	NA	TRBV30	TRBJ2-7	CAFSGGRMDEQYF	TGTGCCTTCTCGGGGGGCCGGATGGACGAGCAGTACTTC
many	TRBD1	TRBV6-1	TRBJ1-1	CASKNRGTEAFF	TGTGCCAGCAAGAACAGGGGCACTGAAGCTTTCTTT
few	NA	TRBV2	TRBJ1-2	CASSFGTINYGYTF	TGTGCCAGCAGTTTCGGGACAATCAACTATGGCTACACCTTC
NA	NA	TRBV10-3	TRBJ2-7	CAMGDGDSAYEQYF	TGTGCCATGGGGGACGGCGACAGTGCCTACGAGCAGTACTTC
few	NA	TRBV12-3/TRBV12-4	TRBJ2-7	CASSLRRASYEQYF	TGTGCCAGCAGTTTAAGGCGGGCCTCCTACGAGCAGTACTTC
many	TRBD1	TRBV2	TRBJ1-5	CASSELDRAKPQHF	TGTGCCAGCAGTGAACTGGACAGGGCAAAGCCCCAGCATTTT
few	NA	TRBV11-3	TRBJ2-3	CASSDPGDTQYF	TGTGCCAGCAGCGACCCCGGGGATACGCAGTATTTT
NA	NA	TRBV20-1	TRBJ2-1	CSAIGALNPYNEQFF	TGCAGTGCTATTGGGGCGCTGAACCCCTACAATGAGCAGTTCTTC
NA	NA	TRBV28	TRBJ2-7	CASSPPPGYLYEQYF	TGTGCCAGCAGTCCCCCCCCGGGCTACCTCTACGAGCAGTACTTC
NA	NA	TRBV30	TRBJ2-6	CAYLSLRGTRTTSGANVLTF	TGTGCCTACCTTTCCCTGCGAGGGACAAGGACCACCTCTGGGGCCAACGTCCTGACTTTC
few	TRBD2	TRBV20-1	TRBJ2-7	CSATGLAGGPYEQYF	TGCAGTGCAACGGGACTAGCGGGAGGGCCCTACGAGCAGTACTTC
few	NA	TRBV10-3	TRBJ2-7	CAIRTEYEQYF	TGTGCCATCAGGACAGAGTACGAGCAGTACTTC
few	NA	TRBV7-2	TRBJ1-2	CASSLFGWSGYTF	TGTGCCAGCAGCTTATTTGGGTGGTCGGGCTACACCTTC
many	NA	TRBV7-2	TRBJ1-3	CASSPRDGGSGNTIYF	TGTGCCAGCAGCCCCAGGGACGGCGGCTCTGGAAACACCATATATTTT
many	TRBD2	TRBV20-1	TRBJ2-7	CSARQREFSEQYF	TGCAGTGCTAGACAGCGGGAGTTCTCCGAGCAGTACTTC
many	TRBD2	TRBV11-2	TRBJ2-5	CASSPQTSGGQETQYF	TGTGCCAGCAGCCCACAGACTAGCGGGGGCCAAGAGACCCAGTACTTC
few	TRBD2	TRBV6-1	TRBJ2-7	CASSPPGLPSREQYF	TGTGCCAGCAGTCCTCCGGGACTACCGTCTCGAGAGCAGTACTTC
many	NA	TRBV10-3	TRBJ2-5	CATRFLYGETQYF	TGTGCCACCCGATTCCTTTACGGGGAGACCCAGTACTTC
many	TRBD1	TRBV7-9	TRBJ1-6	CASSLGQGANSPLHF	TGTGCCAGCAGCCTGGGACAGGGGGCGAATTCACCCCTCCACTTT